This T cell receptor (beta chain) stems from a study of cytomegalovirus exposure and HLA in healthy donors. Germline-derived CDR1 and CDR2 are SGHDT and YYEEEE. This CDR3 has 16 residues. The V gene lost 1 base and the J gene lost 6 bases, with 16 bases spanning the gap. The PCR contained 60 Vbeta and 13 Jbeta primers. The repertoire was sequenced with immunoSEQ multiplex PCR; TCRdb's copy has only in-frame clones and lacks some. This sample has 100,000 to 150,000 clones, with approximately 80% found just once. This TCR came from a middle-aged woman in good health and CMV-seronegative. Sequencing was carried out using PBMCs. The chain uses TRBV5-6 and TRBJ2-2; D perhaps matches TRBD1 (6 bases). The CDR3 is CASSLSWTVRSGELFF. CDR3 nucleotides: TGTGCCAGCAGCTTGTCATGGACAGTGCGGTCCGGGGAGCTGTTTTTT.